These 13 T cell receptor beta chains were sequenced from one sample in a study of T-cell reconstitution after alpha-beta-depleted transplantation in children. The TCRbeta library was prepared with unique molecular identifiers. TCRdb reprocessed the PCR reads with MiXCR, giving one entry per CDR3 protein. This table has over 120,000 distinct CDR3 sequences, around 8.8% appearing once. Specimen: PBMCs, mostly from graft donor cells, collected 180 days after TCRalphabeta/CD19-depleted stem cell transplant. These receptors all come from a female patient younger than 10 who had a stem cell transplant for congenital amegakaryocytic thrombocytopenia, so the T cells may come from the graft donor.

CDR3 protein: CASSSGRDYGYTF. In DNA form, the CDR3 reads TGTGCCAGCAGCTCCGGACGGGACTATGGCTACACCTTC. V gene TRBV12-3 or TRBV12-4 combines with J gene TRBJ1-2; D uncertain. V lost 6 bases and J 3 bases, leaving 11 bases between the germline ends. CDR3 length equals 13 residues.

The chain couples TRBV4-2 to TRBJ2-2; TRBD2 aligns across 7 bases. Trimming at V came to 4 bases and at J to 2 bases, leaving 10 bases not matched to a gene. Germline loops: CDR1 LGHNA, CDR2 YNFKEQ. This CDR3 comprises 17 residues. CDR3 region: CASSRLPGGRNTGELFF. Here the CDR3 DNA reads TGTGCCAGCAGCCGCCTACCGGGCGGGAGAAACACCGGGGAGCTGTTTTTT.

Points on this clonotype: A read error is possible here, since a much larger clone lies one base away. The gene calls are TRBV5-6 and TRBJ1-3; no firm D call. The CDR3 runs 12 residues. Germline CDR1 and CDR2: SGHDT and YYEEEE. The CDR3 coding sequence is TGTGCCAGCAGCTTAATCGGAAACACCATGTATTTT. It yields the protein CASSLIGNTMYF.

This clonotype was counted ten times or more. The chain couples TRBV15 to TRBJ1-2; a weak D match, TRBD1 (5 bases). Germline CDR1 reads LNHNV; CDR2 reads YYDKDF (reference sequence). V lost 0 bases, J lost 7 bases, and 15 bases lay in between. The CDR3 length is 15 residues. The CDR3 spells CATSRDLTASSGYTF. The DNA for the CDR3 is TGTGCCACCAGCAGAGATCTGACAGCATCTTCTGGCTACACCTTC.

This clonotype was counted between two and nine times. The chain has TRBV20-1 and TRBJ2-1; 8 nucleotides match TRBD2. V shed 0 bases, J shed 5 bases, and the junction held 9 bases outside the gene matches. The CDR3 runs to 16 residues. Germline loops: CDR1 DFQATT, CDR2 SNEGSKA (reference sequence). CDR3 sequence reads: CSARDPGGSGNNEQFF. In DNA, the CDR3 is TGCAGTGCTAGAGACCCGGGAGGTAGCGGGAACAATGAGCAGTTCTTC.

This clonotype has ten or more counts. The chain links TRBV2 to TRBJ2-7; D unclear. The CDR3 covers 14 residues. The germline gives CDR1 SNHLY, CDR2 FYNNEI. Trimming removed 9 bases at V and 0 bases at J, with 15 bases between. The CDR3 DNA is TGTGCCAGTAGGACGGATTTAAGCTCCTACGAGCAGTACTTC. As protein: CASRTDLSSYEQYF.

This clonotype has a count of ten or more. The chain carries TRBV5-1 and TRBJ1-4; 11 positions match TRBD1. V shed 5 bases, J shed 5 bases, and the junction held 11 bases outside the gene matches. CDR1 is SGHRS and CDR2 is YFSETQ in the germline V gene. The CDR3 length is 17 residues. CDR3 protein: CASRAVPGQGGNEKLFF. CDR3 sequence (DNA): TGCGCCAGCAGAGCCGTCCCGGGACAGGGGGGGAATGAAAAACTGTTTTTT.

In this sample, this clonotype turned up many times. J is TRBJ2-1 and V is TRBV28; D is possibly TRBD2 (6 bases). Germline V gene lookup returns CDR1 MDHEN and CDR2 SYDVKM. The CDR3 sequence is 15 residues long. Between the trimmed V and J ends, which lost 7 bases and 6 bases, there was a span of 19 bases. This CDR3 is CASNRGLPHPNEQFF. As DNA, the CDR3 is TGTGCCAGCAACCGGGGACTTCCCCATCCCAATGAGCAGTTCTTC.

This clonotype has ten or more counts. The rearrangement uses TRBV7-7 and TRBJ2-5; possibly TRBD2 for D (6 bases). Germline V gene sequence: CDR1 SSHAT, CDR2 FNYEAQ (reference sequence). The CDR3 consists of 15 residues. With 1 base removed from V and 6 bases from J, the gap between germline ends came to 15 bases. The DNA for the CDR3 is TGTGCCAGCAGCTTAGAGGTTGGAGGGTTGAAGACCCAGTACTTC. Protein: CASSLEVGGLKTQYF.

In this sample, this clonotype turned up a few times. This sequence joins TRBV5-1 and TRBJ2-2; 9 bases line up with TRBD1. Germline V gives CDR1 SGHRS, CDR2 YFSETQ. The CDR3 has 14 amino acids. Trimming took 6 bases from V and 6 from J; bases not matched to a gene: 6. The CDR3 DNA reads as TGCGCCAGCACCTACAGGGGGCTTCCCGGGGAGCTGTTTTTT. It translates to CASTYRGLPGELFF.

This clonotype was counted a few times. The CDR3 region is CASSFEARTLYEQYF. CDR3 DNA: TGCGCCAGCAGCTTCGAGGCTCGAACCCTCTACGAGCAGTACTTC. This chain connects TRBV5-1 to TRBJ2-7; no clear D gene. The CDR3 extends over 15 amino acids. Germline V CDR1 and CDR2: SGHRS, YFSETQ. Between the trimmed V and J ends, which lost 2 bases and 3 bases, there was a span of 15 bases.

This clonotype was observed at least ten times. V and J are TRBV5-1 and TRBJ2-5, with unresolved D. The germline V gene encodes CDR1 SGHRS and CDR2 YFSETQ. V gave up 4 bases and J gave up 2 bases, with 9 bases separating them. The CDR3 is 13 amino acids. The CDR3 reads CASSLIVQETQYF. CDR3 nucleotides: TGCGCCAGCAGCCTAATAGTTCAAGAGACCCAGTACTTC. Full variable domain (remainder filled in from reference TRBV5-1 and TRBJ2-5): KAGVTQTPRYLIKTRGQQVTLSCSPISGHRSVSWYQQTPGQGLQFLFEYFSETQRNKGNFPGRFSGRQFSNSRSEMNVSTLELGDSALYLCASSLIVQETQYFGPGTRLLVL.

This clonotype was found many times. V gene TRBV6-2 or TRBV6-3 combines with J gene TRBJ2-5; a possible D gene is TRBD2 (5 bases). The V and J ends lost 5 bases and 5 bases respectively, with 18 bases between them. Germline V gives CDR1 MNHEY, CDR2 SVGEGT. CDR3 length: 15 residues. The CDR3 region is CASSLPELARETQYF. The CDR3 DNA follows: TGTGCCAGCAGTCTCCCCGAGCTAGCACGGGAGACCCAGTACTTC.